This TCR beta chain came from a study of T cell changes during pregnancy in multiple sclerosis. V lost 0 bases and J 6 bases, leaving 9 bases between the germline ends. The V gene's germline CDR1 is MRHNA and CDR2 SNTAGT. The CDR3 spans 15 residues. TCRdb keeps only in-frame clones here, not all; method: immunoSEQ multiplex PCR. The sample holds approximately 66,000 clones; 90% to 95% are singletons and the top ten take less than 6%. The clonotype originates from a female donor with multiple sclerosis, enrolled in a pregnancy study. The material was CD8+ T cells from peripheral blood mononuclear cells, obtained before pregnancy. This chain connects TRBV6-4 to TRBJ1-6, with D possibly matching TRBD1 (5 bases). The CDR3 region is CASSDSAGINSPLHF. The CDR3 nucleotides read TGTGCCAGCAGTGACTCAGCAGGGATTAATTCACCCCTCCACTTT.